A single sample is the source of the 25 T cell receptor beta chains below, sequenced in a study of post-analysis software for immune sequencing data. Findings of the study overall: Relative to controls, patients had a handful of TRBV segments at higher frequency, with TRBV5-6, TRBV5-1 and TRBV20-1 among these.

Antigen specificity for these receptors is unknown. Built from TCR beta cDNA, the libraries had unique molecular identifiers in them. MiXCR was run by TCRdb on the PCR reads, yielding one entry per CDR3 protein. The sample lists approximately 660,000 distinct CDR3 sequences; approximately 59% were seen once. Sequencing was done on a sample of blood. Receptors were obtained from a girl aged 2-10 years with multiple sclerosis.

This chain links TRBV9 with TRBJ2-7; no definite D call. This CDR3 contains 14 residues. Trimming pared 0 bases from V and 0 bases from J, leaving 7 bases between. Germline CDR1 is SGDLS and CDR2 is YYNGEE. The CDR3 reads CASSVDSYSYEQYF. CDR3 sequence (DNA): TGTGCCAGCAGCGTAGACTCCTACTCCTACGAGCAGTACTTC.

The J gene is TRBJ2-7, the V gene TRBV6-1; possible D gene TRBD1, 6 bases. The germline V gene encodes CDR1 MNHNS and CDR2 SASEGT. CDR3 length: 15 residues. The germline V and J ends were trimmed by 5 bases and 3 bases, with 17 bases remaining between them. The CDR3 loop reads CASSPHQSQGYEQYF. CDR3 nucleotides: TGTGCCAGCAGTCCGCACCAATCACAGGGCTACGAGCAGTACTTC.

The CDR3, as DNA: TGCAGTGCTAGTTGGGACAGGGCTACGCAGTATTTT. Its translation: CSASWDRATQYF. The rearrangement links TRBV20-1 to TRBJ2-3; 9 bases are shared with TRBD1. CDR1 and CDR2 (germline): DFQATT, SNEGSKA (reference sequence). There are 12 residues in the CDR3. Losses at the gene ends were 3 bases for V and 8 bases for J; bases not matched to a gene: 3.

The chain couples TRBV6-6 to TRBJ1-6, with D possibly matching TRBD1 (5 bases). CDR1 MNHNY and CDR2 SVGAGI come from the germline V gene (reference sequence). The germline V and J ends were trimmed by 5 bases and 11 bases, with 13 bases remaining between them. The CDR3 covers 13 residues. The CDR3, as DNA: TGTGCCAGCAGTGGCCAGGGTGGAGCACCCCTCCACTTT. It codes for CASSGQGGAPLHF.

The V gene is TRBV12-5, the J gene TRBJ2-5; D perhaps matches TRBD2 (6 bases). Trimming left V 0 bases short and J 3 bases short, with 14 bases between. The CDR3 has 16 amino acids. Per the germline V gene, CDR1 is LGHNT and CDR2 is FRNRAP. The CDR3, as DNA: TGTGCTAGTGGTTTGGTAGGAGGGAGAAGAGAAGAGACCCAGTACTTC. Translation gives CASGLVGGRREETQYF.

The sample holds one count of this clonotype. The junction departs from the called germline gene at one end, perhaps through a read error. The rearrangement links TRBV5-1 to TRBJ1-1, with 8 nucleotides matching TRBD1. The CDR3 is 16 amino acids. Per germline, CDR1 SGHRS and CDR2 YFSETQ. CDR3 region: CANSMQPGQVNTEAFF. For the CDR3, the DNA is TGCGCCAACAGCATGCAACCGGGACAGGTGAACACTGAAGCTTTCTTT.

The chain links TRBV5-1 to TRBJ2-5; unclear D gene. This CDR3 comprises 13 residues. Deletions cut 0 bases from V and 3 bases from J, with 6 bases between. Germline CDR1 SGHRS, CDR2 YFSETQ. In DNA, the CDR3 is TGCGCCAGCAGCTTGGAGGCCGAAGAGACCCAGTACTTC. It is translated as CASSLEAEETQYF.

This clonotype has just a few counts. This chain uses TRBV21-1 with TRBJ1-1. TRBV21-1 corresponds to a pseudogene. This CDR3 comprises 17 residues. In DNA, the CDR3 is TGTGCCAGCAGCAAAAATGGGGTAGGAGGATTGAACACTGAAGCTTTCTTT. It yields the protein CASSKNGVGGLNTEAFF.

The table lists this clonotype with many counts. The rearrangement joins TRBV3-1 to TRBJ2-5; D gene unclear. V lost 4 bases and J 2 bases, leaving 5 bases between the germline ends. CDR3 length equals 12 residues. Per germline, CDR1 LGHDT and CDR2 YNNKEL (reference sequence). The CDR3 sequence: CASSRRQETQYF. In DNA form, the CDR3 reads TGTGCCAGCAGCCGAAGGCAAGAGACCCAGTACTTC.

This clonotype was recorded a few times. The chain combines TRBV7-2 with TRBJ1-5; tentatively, D is TRBD1 (6 bases). This CDR3 contains 14 residues. The germline V gene has CDR1 SGHTA and CDR2 FQGNSA. Trimming removed 5 bases at V and 11 bases at J, with 19 bases between. CDR3 in DNA: TGTGCCAGCAGCGCCCAAGGGACACCCTTAACCCAGCATTTT. It specifies CASSAQGTPLTQHF.

V gene TRBV12-5 combines with J gene TRBJ1-5; no firm D call. The germline V gene has CDR1 LGHNT and CDR2 FRNRAP. The length of the CDR3 is 12 residues. Between the trimmed V and J ends, which lost 1 base and 12 bases, there was a span of 10 bases. The CDR3 here is CASGLGMSGQHF. CDR3 in DNA: TGTGCTAGTGGTTTGGGGATGAGTGGCCAGCATTTT. The full variable domain, with the rest looked up from reference TRBV12-5 and TRBJ1-5, is DARVTQTPRHKVTEMGQEVTMRCQPILGHNTVFWYRQTMMQGLELLAYFRNRAPLDDSGMPKDRFSAEMPDATLATLKIQPSEPRDSAVYFCASGLGMSGQHFGDGTRLSIL.

This clonotype was detected once. This chain links TRBV29-1 with TRBJ2-1; 9 bases map to TRBD1. The CDR3 totals 14 residues. CDR1 and CDR2 from the germline V gene are SQVTM and ANQGSEA. CDR3 loop: CSFTGTGSYNEQFF. DNA of the CDR3: TGCAGTTTTACCGGGACAGGGTCCTACAATGAGCAGTTCTTC.

As for this clonotype: At one boundary the junction diverges from the germline segment, which might be a read error. V is TRBV6-1 and J is TRBJ2-2; D possibly corresponds to TRBD2 (5 bases). From germline, CDR1 is MNHNS and CDR2 SASEGT. This CDR3 spans 15 amino acids. CDR3 sequence: CASIGGTANTRELFF. DNA of the CDR3: TGTGCCAGCATCGGAGGTACGGCGAACACCCGGGAGCTGTTTTTT.

For this clonotype: A junction boundary mismatches the germline segment, possibly from a read error. The chain is built from TRBV6-5 and TRBJ1-6; 7 bases fit TRBD1. From germline, CDR1 is MNHEY and CDR2 SVGAGI. This CDR3 contains 15 residues. The CDR3 DNA reads as TGTGCCAGCAGTTACTCGACAGGGTTTGATTCGCCCCTCCACTTT. Residues: CASSYSTGFDSPLHF.

The chain recombines TRBV20-1 with TRBJ1-2, with a tentative D call TRBD1 (5 bases). V was pared by 2 bases and J by 1 base, with 14 bases between. Germline CDR1 is DFQATT and CDR2 is SNEGSKA (reference sequence). The CDR3 sequence is 15 residues long. CDR3 in DNA: TGCAGTGCTAGAAGCTCAGACAGCGATAACTATGGCTACACCTTC. The encoded protein is CSARSSDSDNYGYTF.

CDR3 sequence: CASRGQGPSTDTQYF. For the CDR3, the DNA is TGTGCCAGCAGAGGCCAGGGGCCCAGCACAGATACGCAGTATTTT. The V call is TRBV6-6, the J call TRBJ2-3; possible D gene TRBD1, 6 bases. Germline lookup yields CDR1 MNHNY and CDR2 SVGAGI (reference sequence). With 6 bases removed from V and 0 bases from J, the gap between germline ends came to 13 bases. The CDR3 sequence is 15 residues long.

This clonotype has more than one count but fewer than ten. The chain joins TRBV29-1 to TRBJ2-3; 10 nucleotides match TRBD1. The CDR3 totals 13 residues. V shed 6 bases, J shed 2 bases, and the junction held 2 bases outside the gene matches. CDR1 and CDR2 from the germline V gene are SQVTM and ANQGSEA. The CDR3 loop is CSVRQGATDTQYF. The CDR3 region has the DNA TGCAGCGTCCGACAGGGGGCCACAGATACGCAGTATTTT.

V is TRBV11-2 and J is TRBJ2-1, with TRBD2 identical over 9 bases. Germline lookup yields CDR1 SGHAT and CDR2 FQNNGV. The CDR3 spans 18 residues. V dropped 3 bases and J dropped 0; count of bases not matched to a gene: 9. CDR3 nucleotide sequence: TGTGCCAGCAGCTTGACCCTAGCGGGACCGAGCTCCTACAATGAGCAGTTCTTC. Protein product: CASSLTLAGPSSYNEQFF.

The chain couples TRBV12-3 or TRBV12-4 to TRBJ2-1; D call uncertain. V was shortened by 4 bases and J by 9 bases, with 16 bases between the two germline ends. This CDR3 has 14 residues. For the CDR3, the DNA is TGTGCCAGCAGTTGTGTCTCTCCGAGGAGTGAGCAGTTCTTC. Amino acids: CASSCVSPRSEQFF.

On this clonotype itself: The CDR3 does not end in the conserved phenylalanine or tryptophan, so this is likely a read error. This chain connects TRBV6-1 to TRBJ2-1; D unclear. This CDR3 is built from 12 residues. Germline CDR1 reads MNHNS; CDR2 reads SASEGT. Trimming removed 6 bases from V and 8 bases from J, with 11 bases in between. The CDR3 region is CASSVDFHEQFL. The CDR3, as DNA: TGTGCCAGCAGCGTTGACTTTCATGAGCAGTTCTTA.

This clonotype was detected a few times. The chain has TRBV9 and TRBJ2-1, with TRBD1 as a possible D gene (5 bases). The V gene's germline CDR1 is SGDLS and CDR2 YYNGEE. The CDR3 totals 12 residues. Trimming removed 9 bases at V and 5 bases at J, with 12 bases between. Here the CDR3 reads CATQGWDNEQFF. CDR3 in DNA: TGTGCCACCCAGGGTTGGGACAATGAGCAGTTCTTC.

CDR3 in DNA: TGCAGTGCTAGTGGGGGCCCGACGTCCTACAATGAGCAGTTCTTC. Its protein is CSASGGPTSYNEQFF. The chain combines TRBV20-1 with TRBJ2-1; D is perhaps TRBD1 (6 bases). V was clipped by 3 bases and J by 1 base, with 13 bases between them. Germline lookup yields CDR1 DFQATT and CDR2 SNEGSKA (reference sequence). This CDR3 comprises 15 residues.

A few counts support this clonotype. The genes are TRBV5-1 and TRBJ2-5; tentatively, D is TRBD1 or TRBD2 (5 bases each). This CDR3 spans 15 amino acids. Germline lookup yields CDR1 SGHRS and CDR2 YFSETQ. The ends were cut back, 2 bases at V and 1 base at J, with 12 bases in the middle. As DNA, the CDR3 is TGCGCCAGCAGCTTAGGGGACCCACGCCAAGAGACCCAGTACTTC. It translates to CASSLGDPRQETQYF.

V usage is TRBV9 and J usage is TRBJ2-5; 14 bases match TRBD2. Germline values: CDR1 SGDLS, CDR2 YYNGEE. The J segment lost 11 bases and the V segment lost 4 bases, leaving 10 bases of the junction unmatched. The CDR3 totals 15 residues. As DNA, the CDR3 is TGTGCCAGCAGCCCCGGGACTAGCGGGAGAAATGAGCAGTACTTC. This codes for CASSPGTSGRNEQYF.

This sequence joins TRBV5-5 and TRBJ2-3; 11 bases are shared with TRBD2. This CDR3 has 20 amino acids. V lost 1 base to trimming and J lost 1 base; unmatched junction nucleotides: 14. The germline V gene has CDR1 SGHKS and CDR2 YYEKEE (reference sequence). DNA for the CDR3: TGTGCCAGCAGCTTGTTTATGACTAGCGGGGTCTCTTTGGGCACAGATACGCAGTATTTT. Translation gives CASSLFMTSGVSLGTDTQYF.